One T cell receptor beta chain is described in this entry. Its antigen is unknown. No per-base quality is available; no much larger clone lies one base away. Peripheral blood CD8+ and CD4+ T cells from healthy donors, Susac syndrome patients and multiple sclerosis patients were profiled using high-throughput TCR beta sequencing. Susac syndrome patients met recently defined diagnostic criteria for definite or probable disease. Bulk CD8+ and CD4+ T cells were purified magnetically by negative isolation, whereas CD8+ TEMRA cells were enriched by FACS. Blood was collected in EDTA tubes and processed within 24 hours, with PBMCs isolated through density gradient centrifugation. PBMCs intended for TCR sequencing were frozen in liquid nitrogen and were later thawed in a 37 degrees C water bath. A purity of at least 90% was achieved for sorted or isolated CD4+, CD8+ and CD8+ TEMRA cells. This entry is derived from a study of CD8 T cells in Susac syndrome (dated 2019 in TCRdb). Regarding the research as a whole: Among the Susac syndrome patients who were sequenced, clinically active disease was present in more than five and clinical remission was observed in about eight. Repertoire sequencing was used to test whether CD8+ T cell activation and differentiation in Susac syndrome was antigen driven. Susac syndrome patients were therapy-naive, on corticosteroids (some also receiving IVIg), or on IVIg alone at blood withdrawal.

The germline V gene (reference sequence) gives CDR1 as LNHDA and CDR2 as SQIVND. V and J are truncated by 3 bases and 3 bases respectively, leaving an intervening sequence of 12 bases. The CDR3 contains 14 residues, cysteine and phenylalanine counted. This entry keeps only the CDR3 DNA: 42 bases, framed from base 1. RNA was extracted with the RNeasy kit and 0.5 to 1 ug was reverse transcribed using random hexamers. The immunoSEQ multiplex PCR assay, which covers 54 Vbeta and 13 Jbeta segments, was used to amplify TCR beta CDR3 regions. PCR amplification bias was corrected by using a synthetic template baseline for primer optimization and computational correction. In the source study's methods: Reads were annotated to V, D and J genes according to IMGT and were analyzed with immunoSEQ Analyzer, with only productive sequences retained. To calculate clonality, Shannon entropy was normalized by log2 of the number of productive unique sequences and then subtracted from one. Public and private clones were assessed among the 100 most prevalent clones of each patient and control. A clone was defined as Susac-specific if it was absent from the healthy and MS cohorts, from around 960 published viral clones and from other ImmuneACCESS disease sequences. TCRdb trimmed the raw reads at Q25, called clones with MiXCR and kept productive beta chains. Entries that share a CDR3 protein sequence are merged under the most common genes and DNA. TCRdb's processing, not the authors', yielded these V and J calls. This sample has about 170,000 distinct CDR3 sequences in its table, and roughly 95% of those were observed once. The biggest ten clones account for 0.12% of the sample.

General conclusions and limits of the study: The study acknowledged that relatively few individuals were included in the TCR sequencing and HLA analysis. In patients with Susac syndrome, the CD4+ T cell repertoire showed no detectable clonal expansion.

Sequences were obtained from CD4+ T cells from PBMCs. This TCR was sampled from a human donor with Susac syndrome. The sequence links TRBV19 to TRBJ2-7; the D gene identity is not certain. CDR3 loop: CASSIGHLGYEQYF. The sequence in DNA is TGTGCCAGTAGTATCGGCCACCTCGGCTACGAGCAGTACTTC.